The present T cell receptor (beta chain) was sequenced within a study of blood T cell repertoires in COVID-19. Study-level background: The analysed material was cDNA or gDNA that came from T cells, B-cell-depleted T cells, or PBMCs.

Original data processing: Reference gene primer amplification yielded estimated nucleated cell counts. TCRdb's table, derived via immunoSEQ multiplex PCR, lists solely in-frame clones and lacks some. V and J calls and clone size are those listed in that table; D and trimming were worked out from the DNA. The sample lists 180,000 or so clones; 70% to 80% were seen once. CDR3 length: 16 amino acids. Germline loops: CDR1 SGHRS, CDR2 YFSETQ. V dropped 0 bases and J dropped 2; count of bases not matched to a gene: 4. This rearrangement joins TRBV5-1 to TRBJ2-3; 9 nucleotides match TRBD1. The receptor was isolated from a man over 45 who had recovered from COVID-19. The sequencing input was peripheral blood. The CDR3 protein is CASSLGTGANTDTQYF. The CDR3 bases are TGCGCCAGCAGCTTGGGGACAGGGGCCAACACAGATACGCAGTATTTT.